This T cell receptor beta chain was obtained from a study of CD8 T cells in ankylosing spondylitis. TCRdb independently ran MiXCR on the 5' RACE reads; one entry per CDR3 protein. The sample has approximately 200,000 distinct CDR3 sequences, around 13% seen once. In its sample, this clonotype was seen a few times. Its antigen is not known. The length of the CDR3 is 15 residues. Germline lookup yields CDR1 SGDLS and CDR2 YYNGEE. V lost 4 bases to trimming and J lost 0 bases, with 12 bases between them. Overall study findings and caveats: Clones tied to disease were said to be significantly enriched in matched ankylosing spondylitis synovial fluid.

The source material was blood, either unsorted or a sorted T cell fraction (not recorded which). The source is a female donor with ankylosing spondylitis or in good health (not recorded which). This chain connects TRBV9 to TRBJ2-3; D gene unclear. CDR3 coding DNA: TGTGCCAGCAGCATCCGACCCGATAGCACAGATACGCAGTATTTT. Its protein is CASSIRPDSTDTQYF.